This TCR beta chain is drawn from a study of technical replicates of blood from a handful of donors. The method was immunoSEQ multiplex PCR; TCRdb's version includes in-frame clones alone and lacks a portion of them. The sample yields some 79,000 clones, 85% to 95% seen once. The TCR sequence derives from a human donor in good health. Sequencing input: T cells isolated from PBMCs.

In nucleotides, the CDR3 is TGCGCCAGCAGCCCCCTGGACAGTGTCACTGAAGCTTTCTTT. Its translation is CASSPLDSVTEAFF. This rearrangement joins TRBV5-1 to TRBJ1-1; tentative D call: TRBD1 (6 bases). Germline lookup yields CDR1 SGHRS and CDR2 YFSETQ. V gave up 4 bases and J gave up 4 bases, with 14 bases separating them. CDR3 length equals 14 residues.